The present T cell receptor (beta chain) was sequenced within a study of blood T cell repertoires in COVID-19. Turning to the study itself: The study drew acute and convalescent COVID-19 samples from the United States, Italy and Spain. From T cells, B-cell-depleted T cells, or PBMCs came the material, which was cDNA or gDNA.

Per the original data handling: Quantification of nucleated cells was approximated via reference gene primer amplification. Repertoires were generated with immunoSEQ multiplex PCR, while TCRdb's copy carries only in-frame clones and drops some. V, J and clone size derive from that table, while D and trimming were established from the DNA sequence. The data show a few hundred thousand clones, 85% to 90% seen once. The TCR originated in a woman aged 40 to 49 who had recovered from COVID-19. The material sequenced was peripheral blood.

The CDR3 is CASSPAAGSTDTQYF. As DNA, the CDR3 is TGTGCCAGCTCACCAGCGGCCGGAAGCACAGATACGCAGTATTTT. V usage is TRBV18 and J usage is TRBJ2-3, with D unresolved. V was shortened by 2 bases and J by 0 bases, with 9 bases between the two germline ends. Germline lookup yields CDR1 KGHSH and CDR2 LQKENI. This CDR3 has 15 amino acids.